The table lists the clone carrying this T cell receptor (beta chain) with a few counts. Antigen: not known. Only in-frame clones appear in the TCRdb table, and some are missing; sequencing was by immunoSEQ multiplex PCR. The data contain 50,000 to 60,000 clones, 92% of them singletons. The sample belongs to a study of lymphopenia after photon versus proton radiotherapy. The CDR3 covers 13 residues. CDR1 and CDR2 (germline): MNHEY, SVGAGI. V lost 10 bases to trimming and J lost 2 bases, with 12 bases between them. Study-level points and caveats: A bigger post-nadir fall in TCR diversity correlated inversely with survival time in deceased patients.

The V gene is TRBV6-5, the J gene TRBJ2-1, with no clear D. The receptor comes from a woman in her forties with cholangiocarcinoma. The source material was peripheral blood, sampled from a patient treated with photon-based radiotherapy. The DNA for the CDR3 is TGTGCCACAAAAACCACTGCCTACAATGAGCAGTTCTTC. Protein product: CATKTTAYNEQFF.